This T cell receptor (beta chain) was identified during a study of T cells in localized non-small cell lung cancer. Regarding the study as a whole: Uninvolved adjacent lung had higher T cell clonality than tumor and all other tissues. Multi-region tumor sequencing was not done, so intratumor heterogeneity could not be excluded. In adjacent lung, a median about 54 of the top 100 tumor clones were found.

Concerning this clone itself: The antigen is not known.

Clones were read by immunoSEQ multiplex PCR, and TCRdb kept only the in-frame ones, dropping some. Of more than 20,000 clones in the sample, 87% were seen once. The V end lost 6 bases, the J end lost 5 bases, and 5 bases lay between the germline ends. The CDR3 covers 10 residues. CDR1 and CDR2 from the germline V gene are MRHNA and SNTAGT. The rearrangement joins TRBV6-4 to TRBJ2-7; D is uncertain. The TCR sequence derives from a man aged 35-75 years with stage II squamous cell lung carcinoma. The sample was PBMCs, taken before any cancer treatment. The CDR3 region has the DNA TGTGCCAGCAGAGGACACGAGCAGTACTTC. Translation gives CASRGHEQYF.